These 21 T cell receptor beta chains were all obtained from the same sample, sequenced in a study of graft-versus-host responses after intestinal transplantation. Produced via immunoSEQ multiplex PCR; TCRdb's table is partial and in-frame only. The sample includes about 100,000 clones, about 88% seen only once; the top ten take 0.9% to 1%. Their cognate antigens are unknown. The input for sequencing was unstimulated CD4+ T cells sorted from spleen or lymph node cells, taken before transplant. These receptors were taken from a human donor who was the organ donor for an intestinal transplant.

V gene TRBV5-1 combines with J gene TRBJ1-6; D gene ambiguous. Germline values: CDR1 SGHRS, CDR2 YFSETQ. V lost 0 bases to trimming and J lost 1 base, with 8 bases between them. This CDR3 region has 16 residues. The CDR3 reads CASSLDTGSYNSPLHF. CDR3 bases: TGCGCCAGCAGCTTGGATACGGGGTCCTATAATTCACCCCTCCACTTT. Based on the CDR3 plus reference TRBV5-1 and TRBJ1-6, the full variable domain is KAGVTQTPRYLIKTRGQQVTLSCSPISGHRSVSWYQQTPGQGLQFLFEYFSETQRNKGNFPGRFSGRQFSNSRSEMNVSTLELGDSALYLCASSLDTGSYNSPLHFGNGTRLTVT.

This chain joins TRBV5-1 and TRBJ1-5, with unresolved D. The CDR3 loop spans 15 amino acids. Germline V lookup: CDR1 SGHRS, CDR2 YFSETQ. V gave up 0 bases and J gave up 3 bases, with 10 bases separating them. The CDR3, as DNA: TGCGCCAGCAGCTTGGGATCCGGATCCAATCAGCCCCAGCATTTT. This codes for CASSLGSGSNQPQHF.

The chain employs TRBV30 and TRBJ2-7; D remains unclear. CDR3 size: 14 residues. Per germline, CDR1 GTSNPN and CDR2 SVGIG (reference sequence). The V and J ends lost 0 bases and 1 base respectively, with 10 bases between them. The CDR3 loop reads CAWSVRRLSYEQYF. Written as DNA, the CDR3 is TGTGCCTGGAGTGTAAGGCGGCTTTCCTACGAGCAGTACTTC.

V gene TRBV4-1 combines with J gene TRBJ1-5; tentative D call: TRBD1 (5 bases). Germline V CDR1 and CDR2: MGHRA, YSYEKL. V shed 7 bases and J shed 9 bases, with 13 bases lying between them. The length of the CDR3 is 12 residues. As DNA, the CDR3 is TGCGCCAGCAAACATATCGGGGGGCCCCAGCATTTT. Protein sequence: CASKHIGGPQHF.

The V call is TRBV28, the J call TRBJ2-5; 14 nucleotides match TRBD2. The CDR3 loop spans 17 amino acids. Germline CDR1 is MDHEN and CDR2 is SYDVKM. The J segment lost 4 bases and the V segment lost 5 bases, leaving 9 bases of the junction unmatched. The CDR3 sequence is CASSPGLAGGRGETQYF. CDR3 in DNA: TGTGCCAGCAGTCCTGGACTAGCGGGGGGCCGAGGAGAGACCCAGTACTTC. The variable domain in full, with the rest retrieved from reference TRBV28 and TRBJ2-5, is DVKVTQSSRYLVKRTGEKVFLECVQDMDHENMFWYRQDPGLGLRLIYFSYDVKMKEKGDIPEGYSVSREKKERFSLILESASTNQTSMYLCASSPGLAGGRGETQYFGPGTRLLVL.

The chain combines TRBV4-1 with TRBJ1-5; a weak D match, TRBD1 (6 bases). This CDR3 contains 16 residues. V dropped 4 bases and J dropped 5 bases, with 18 bases sitting between them. Germline-derived CDR1 and CDR2 are MGHRA and YSYEKL. CDR3 DNA: TGCGCCAGCAGCCCAAAAGGGGGAGCAAACTATCAGCCCCAGCATTTT. Amino acid sequence: CASSPKGGANYQPQHF.

This chain connects TRBV7-8 to TRBJ1-3; possible D gene TRBD1, 6 bases. The V end was cut by 0 bases, the J end by 2 bases, with 11 bases between. This CDR3 has 16 residues. CDR1 SGHVS and CDR2 FQNEAQ come from the germline V gene. As DNA, the CDR3 is TGTGCCAGCAGCTTAGCGAGTCCAGGGGCTGGAAACACCATATATTTT. It encodes CASSLASPGAGNTIYF.

The sample holds one count of this clone. The chain has TRBV5-6 and TRBJ1-5; D is unresolved. Germline V lookup: CDR1 SGHDT, CDR2 YYEEEE. The V gene lost 4 bases and the J gene lost 4 bases, with 12 bases spanning the gap. This CDR3 has 14 amino acids. CDR3 residues: CASSARAYNQPQHF. CDR3 sequence (DNA): TGTGCCAGCAGCGCCCGGGCCTATAATCAGCCCCAGCATTTT. Combining the CDR3 with reference TRBV5-6 and TRBJ1-5 gives the whole variable domain DAGVTQSPTHLIKTRGQQVTLRCSPKSGHDTVSWYQQALGQGPQFIFQYYEEEERQRGNFPDRFSGHQFPNYSSELNVNALLLGDSALYLCASSARAYNQPQHFGDGTRLSIL.

Regarding this clone: Different DNA sequences within this sample yield the same CDR3. The chain uses TRBV19 and TRBJ1-2; tentatively, D is TRBD1 (6 bases). CDR1 LNHDA and CDR2 SQIVND come from the germline V gene (reference sequence). Between the trimmed V and J ends, which lost 5 bases and 0 bases, there was a span of 7 bases. The CDR3 spans 13 residues. CDR3 sequence: CASSRTANYGYTF. CDR3 DNA sequence: TGTGCCAGTAGTCGGACAGCTAACTATGGCTACACCTTC.

V usage is TRBV2 and J usage is TRBJ1-5, with 9 bases that match TRBD1. CDR1 SNHLY and CDR2 FYNNEI come from the germline V gene. CDR3 length: 19 amino acids. V lost 6 bases and J lost 0; bases outside the gene matches: 15. Here the CDR3 reads CASRGSTGGSRYSNQPQHF. For the CDR3, the DNA is TGTGCCAGCAGAGGATCGACAGGGGGTTCGAGGTATAGCAATCAGCCCCAGCATTTT.

The CDR3 loop reads CASSLGELPYNEQFF. The CDR3 nucleotides are TGTGCCAGCAGCCTAGGGGAGCTCCCCTACAATGAGCAGTTCTTC. The chain links TRBV7-3 to TRBJ2-1; either TRBD1 or TRBD2 may fit D (5 bases each). This CDR3 comprises 15 residues. V was clipped by 5 bases and J by 2 bases, with 13 bases between them. Germline V gene lookup returns CDR1 SGHTA and CDR2 FQGTGA.

The genes are TRBV5-6 and TRBJ1-2; perhaps TRBD1 as D (6 bases). CDR3 length equals 13 residues. Looked up from germline, CDR1 is SGHDT and CDR2 is YYEEEE. V was clipped by 6 bases and J by 4 bases, with 13 bases between them. The CDR3 reads CASISGVGYGYTF. As DNA, the CDR3 is TGTGCCAGCATCTCAGGGGTCGGCTATGGCTACACCTTC.

The chain has TRBV5-4 and TRBJ2-3; weak D call: TRBD2 (6 bases). The germline V gene has CDR1 SGHNT and CDR2 YYREEE (reference sequence). The length of the CDR3 is 18 residues. V lost 0 bases, J lost 2 bases, and 19 bases lay in between. The CDR3 sequence: CASSLANGYAGITDTQYF. Written as DNA, the CDR3 is TGTGCCAGCAGCTTGGCCAACGGTTACGCGGGGATCACAGATACGCAGTATTTT.

This sequence joins TRBV11-2 and TRBJ1-2; D might be TRBD1 (5 bases). This CDR3 is 13 amino acids long. V was pared by 4 bases and J by 4 bases, with 10 bases between. Germline CDR1 and CDR2: SGHAT and FQNNGV. The CDR3 reads CASSSTGLYGYTF. CDR3 nucleotide sequence: TGTGCCAGCAGCTCCACAGGCCTCTATGGCTACACCTTC.

The V gene is TRBV27, the J gene TRBJ1-5; 10 bases line up with TRBD1. Germline V gene sequence: CDR1 MNHEY, CDR2 SMNVEV (reference sequence). The CDR3 is made up of 14 amino acids. Losses at the gene ends were 3 bases for V and 4 bases for J; bases not matched to a gene: 0. The CDR3 sequence is CASSLDRGNQPQHF. In nucleotides, the CDR3 is TGTGCCAGCAGTTTGGACAGGGGGAATCAGCCCCAGCATTTT.

The chain carries TRBV7-6 and TRBJ2-5; the D call may be TRBD1 or TRBD2 (6 bases each). The CDR3 contains 16 residues. From germline, CDR1 is SGHVS and CDR2 FNYEAQ. Trimming took off 2 bases at V and 5 bases at J, with 18 bases between the two ends. The CDR3 DNA reads as TGTGCCAGCAGCTTAAGCGTCGGGGGCCTCGGTGAGACCCAGTACTTC. Protein sequence: CASSLSVGGLGETQYF.

This sequence joins TRBV6-1 and TRBJ2-3, with 13 bases that match TRBD2. Germline assignment: CDR1 MNHNS and CDR2 SASEGT. Trimming at V came to 7 bases and at J to 3 bases, leaving 4 bases not matched to a gene. The CDR3 totals 15 residues. The CDR3 here is CASTELAGGTDTQYF. CDR3 DNA sequence: TGTGCCAGCACAGAACTAGCGGGGGGGACAGATACGCAGTATTTT.

The rearrangement links TRBV4-2 to TRBJ2-1; 9 bases line up with TRBD2. The germline V gene encodes CDR1 LGHNA and CDR2 YNFKEQ. The CDR3 sequence is 18 residues long. J lost 5 bases, V lost 0 bases, and 11 bases had no gene match. The CDR3 reads CASSQDLTSGGPHNEQFF. CDR3 bases: TGTGCCAGCAGCCAAGATCTTACCAGCGGGGGGCCGCACAATGAGCAGTTCTTC.

V gene TRBV7-3 combines with J gene TRBJ2-5, with TRBD2 matching over 7 bases. Germline CDR1 SGHTA, CDR2 FQGTGA. The CDR3 extends over 13 amino acids. The trim removed 11 bases at V and 5 bases at J, leaving 11 bases unmatched. CDR3 in amino acids: CALRGLVRETQYF. The DNA for the CDR3 is TGTGCCCTTCGTGGACTAGTCCGCGAGACCCAGTACTTC.

The V and J genes are TRBV5-6 and TRBJ1-6, with 7 bases that match TRBD1. The CDR3 is 16 residues long. J was trimmed by 9 bases and V by 6 bases; bases with no gene match: 15. Germline CDR1 reads SGHDT; CDR2 reads YYEEEE. The CDR3 nucleotides are TGTGCCAGCACCGAAGGAACGACAGGGTGGAGTTCACCCCTCCACTTT. Translating it yields CASTEGTTGWSSPLHF.

Remarks on this clone: This specimen includes other DNA sequences encoding the same CDR3. V and J are TRBV5-1 and TRBJ2-7; D unresolved. The CDR3 is 11 residues long. The germline V gene encodes CDR1 SGHRS and CDR2 YFSETQ. With 3 bases removed from V and 6 bases from J, the gap between germline ends came to 7 bases. As DNA, the CDR3 is TGCGCCAGCAGCTCAGACATCGAGCAGTACTTC. Encoded protein: CASSSDIEQYF.